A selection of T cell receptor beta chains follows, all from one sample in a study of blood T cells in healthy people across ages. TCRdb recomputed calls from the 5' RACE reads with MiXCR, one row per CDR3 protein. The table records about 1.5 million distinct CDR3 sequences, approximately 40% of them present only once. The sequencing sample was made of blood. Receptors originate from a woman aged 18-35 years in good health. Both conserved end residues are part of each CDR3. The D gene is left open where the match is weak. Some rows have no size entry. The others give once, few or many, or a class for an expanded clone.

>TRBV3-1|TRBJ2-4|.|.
TGTGCCAGCAGCCAAAGTGGGACGTCTACCCTAGCCAAAAACATTCAGTACTTC
CASSQSGTSTLAKNIQYF
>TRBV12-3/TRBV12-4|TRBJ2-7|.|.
TGTACCAGCAGCCCGTACAGCTACGAGCAGTACTTC
CTSSPYSYEQYF
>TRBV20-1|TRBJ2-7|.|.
TGCAGGGCGGTCCGATCGTCCGAGCAGTACTTC
CRAVRSSEQYF
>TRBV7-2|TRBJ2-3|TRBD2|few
TGTGCCAGCAGCCACCTGGCGGGAGGGATTGCAGATACGCAGTATTTT
CASSHLAGGIADTQYF
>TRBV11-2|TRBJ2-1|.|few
TGTGCCAGCAGCTTATCACGGATTGGGAATGAGCAGTTCTTC
CASSLSRIGNEQFF
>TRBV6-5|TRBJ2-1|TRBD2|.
TGTGCCAGCAGTTACTATCCAAGCGGGAGAGGTTACAATGAGCAGTTCTTC
CASSYYPSGRGYNEQFF
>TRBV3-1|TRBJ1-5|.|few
TGTGCCAGCACCTGGGACGAGGCCCATGTAAGCAATCAGCCCCAGCATTTT
CASTWDEAHVSNQPQHF
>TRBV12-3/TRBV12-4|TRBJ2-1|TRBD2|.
TGTGCCAGCACCAAGCGGGCTAGCGGGGGGGCCTTAAGGCTGTTCTTC
CASTKRASGGALRLFF
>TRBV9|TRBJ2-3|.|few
TGTGCCAGCAGCGTAGGGGATGAGGGCGGTATGAGCACAGATACGCAGTATTTT
CASSVGDEGGMSTDTQYF
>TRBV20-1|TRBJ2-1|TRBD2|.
TGCAGTGCGTCCGGGACTAGCGGGAGTTGTGAGCAGTTCTTC
CSASGTSGSCEQFF
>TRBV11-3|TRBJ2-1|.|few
TGTGCCAGCAGCCTTTCGGTGGGCGTGACTCAGTTCTTC
CASSLSVGVTQFF
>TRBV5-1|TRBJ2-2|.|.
TGCGCCAGCGCGACAGCGAACACCGGGGAGCTGTTTTTT
CASATANTGELFF
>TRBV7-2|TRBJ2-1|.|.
TGTGCCAGCAGCTTAGCATCCACTACCTACAATGAGCAGTTCTTC
CASSLASTTYNEQFF
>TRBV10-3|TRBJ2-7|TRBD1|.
TGTGCCATCAGTGATTGGACAGGGGGCTCCTACGAGCAGTACTTC
CAISDWTGGSYEQYF
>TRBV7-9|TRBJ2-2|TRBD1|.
TGTGCCAGCAGCTTAGCGCGCAGGACAGGGGGCACCGGGGAGCTGTTTTTT
CASSLARRTGGTGELFF
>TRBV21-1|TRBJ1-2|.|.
TGTGCCAGCAGCAGGGGGGGGTTAGTCGGCTACACCTTC
CASSRGGLVGYTF
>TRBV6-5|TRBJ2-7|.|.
TGTGCCAGCAGTTACTCGACGGAGCCCGTGACCTACGAGCAGTACTTC
CASSYSTEPVTYEQYF
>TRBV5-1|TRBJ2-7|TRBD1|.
TGCGCCAGCAGCTTGGAAAACAGGGGATTCTACGAGCAGTACTTC
CASSLENRGFYEQYF
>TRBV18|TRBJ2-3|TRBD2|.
TGTGCCAGCTCTTTTATAGCGGGAGTTGAAGATACGCAGTATTTT
CASSFIAGVEDTQYF
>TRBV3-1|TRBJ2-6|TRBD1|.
TGTGCCAGCAGCCCATTTACGGGACAGGGAGTCTCTGGGGCCAACGTCCTGACTTTC
CASSPFTGQGVSGANVLTF
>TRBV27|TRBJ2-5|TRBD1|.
TGTGCCAGCAGGCGGGACAGGACGCTGGCTGAGCAGTACTTC
CASRRDRTLAEQYF
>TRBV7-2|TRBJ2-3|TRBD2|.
TGTGCCAGCAGCATAGCGGGAACTGTCGCAGATACGCAGTATTTT
CASSIAGTVADTQYF
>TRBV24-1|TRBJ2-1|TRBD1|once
TGTGCCACCAGTGACCGGACAGGCAACTCCTACAATGAGCAGTTCTTC
CATSDRTGNSYNEQFF
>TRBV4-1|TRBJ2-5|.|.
TGCGCCAGCAGCCAAGACGAGGGGAGGGAGACCCAGTACTTC
CASSQDEGRETQYF
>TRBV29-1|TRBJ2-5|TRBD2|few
TGCAGCCTAGGACTAGGTGCGCATGAGCAGTACTTC
CSLGLGAHEQYF
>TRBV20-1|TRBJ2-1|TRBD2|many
TGCAGTGCTAGAGATTGGAGCGGGGCGAACAATGAGCAGTTCTTC
CSARDWSGANNEQFF
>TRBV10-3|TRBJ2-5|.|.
TGTGCCACCACCGGACCCACCCAAGAGACCCGGTACTTC
CATTGPTQETRYF
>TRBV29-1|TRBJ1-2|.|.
TGCAGCGTTGAAGACAGGAGCTATCCTAACTATGGCTACACCTTC
CSVEDRSYPNYGYTF
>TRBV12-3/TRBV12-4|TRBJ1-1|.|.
TGTGCCAGCGGAGGTAAGGGGAGAGCTTTCTTT
CASGGKGRAFF
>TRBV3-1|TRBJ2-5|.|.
TGTGCCAGCAGCCAAGAATGGCGGGGAGAGGGAGAGACCCAGTACTTC
CASSQEWRGEGETQYF
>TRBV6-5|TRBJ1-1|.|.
TGTGCCAGCAGACTAAGCGTGGGCGAAGCTTTCTTT
CASRLSVGEAFF
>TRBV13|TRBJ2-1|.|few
TGTGCCAGCAGCGCCGCGGGCGGGACTCTCTCCTACAATGAGCAGTTCTTC
CASSAAGGTLSYNEQFF
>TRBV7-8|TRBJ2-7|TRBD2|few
TGTGCCAGCAGCCCTATTAGCGGGGTGGGCTACGAGCAGTACTTC
CASSPISGVGYEQYF
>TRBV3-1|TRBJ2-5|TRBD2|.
TGTGCCAGCAGCCAAGCCCCCCGGGGGGATAAAGAGACCCAGTACTTC
CASSQAPRGDKETQYF
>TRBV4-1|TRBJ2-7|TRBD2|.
TGCGCCAGCAGCCAAGGGCTAGCGGTCGTTCCCGGCAATGAGCAGTACTTC
CASSQGLAVVPGNEQYF
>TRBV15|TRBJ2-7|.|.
TGTGCCACCAGCAGGACAGCAACCTACGAGCAGTACTTC
CATSRTATYEQYF
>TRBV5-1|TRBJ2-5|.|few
TGCGCCAGCACCTGGCGGGGGCTCCCCCGAGAGACCCAGTACTTC
CASTWRGLPRETQYF
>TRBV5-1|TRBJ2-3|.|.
TGCGCCAGCAGCGCGCGTCCCGGGGAAGATACGCAGTATTTT
CASSARPGEDTQYF
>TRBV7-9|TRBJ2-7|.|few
TGTGCCAGCAGCTCGCAGGATCTCACGGGCGAGCAGTACTTC
CASSSQDLTGEQYF
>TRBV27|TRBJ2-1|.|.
TGTGCCAGCAGCCCTAAGGGCTGGAATGAGCAGTTCTTC
CASSPKGWNEQFF